This TCR beta chain was captured in a study of T cell changes during pregnancy in multiple sclerosis. V was clipped by 0 bases and J by 7 bases; unmatched bases: 6. Per the germline V gene, CDR1 is SGHNT and CDR2 is YYREEE (reference sequence). This CDR3 comprises 14 residues. Assay used: immunoSEQ multiplex PCR; TCRdb lists only in-frame clones, some missing. The sample has about 44,000 clones; 89% are singletons. This clonotype was sampled from a female donor with multiple sclerosis, enrolled in a pregnancy study. The chain recombines TRBV5-4 with TRBJ1-1; TRBD1 matches 7 bases. Sequencing was performed on CD4+ T cells from peripheral blood mononuclear cells, taken after pregnancy. The CDR3 here is CASSLDRGLNEAFF. CDR3 coding DNA: TGTGCCAGCAGCTTGGATAGGGGGCTGAATGAAGCTTTCTTT.